The 2 T cell receptor beta chains in this list originate from one sample, sequenced in a study of blood T cell repertoires in COVID-19. Profiled with immunoSEQ multiplex PCR; TCRdb holds only in-frame clones, not every one. The profile shows under 150,000 clones, 85% of them singletons. Sequencing input: peripheral blood. These receptors were taken from a human donor in a cohort sampled during active COVID-19.

The gene calls are TRBV20-1 and TRBJ2-7; TRBD2 matches 8 bases. Germline V gene lookup returns CDR1 DFQATT and CDR2 SNEGSKA (reference sequence). V lost 3 bases to trimming and J lost 5 bases; unmatched junction nucleotides: 3. CDR3 size: 12 residues. As DNA, the CDR3 is TGCAGTGCTAGTGGGACTAGTAACGAGCAGTACTTC. Translation: CSASGTSNEQYF.

This clone was seen a few times. This chain connects TRBV28 to TRBJ2-7, with 13 bases aligning to TRBD2. Looked up from germline, CDR1 is MDHEN and CDR2 is SYDVKM. Trimming at V came to 5 bases and at J to 9 bases, leaving 7 bases not matched to a gene. The CDR3 contains 14 residues. DNA for the CDR3: TGTGCCAGCAGTCCAACTAGCGGGGGGGCCGCGCAGTACTTC. Translated: CASSPTSGGAAQYF.